A selection of T cell receptor beta chains follows, all from one sample in a study of blood T cell repertoires in COVID-19. Sequencing used immunoSEQ multiplex PCR; TCRdb keeps in-frame clones, though not all of them. The repertoire holds roughly 150,000 clones, with 75% to 90% as singletons. Sequenced input: PBMCs or T cells enriched from blood (not recorded which). These receptors were collected from a man in his 70s who had been exposed to COVID-19. The CDR3 runs from the conserved cysteine through the conserved F or W. The D gene is left open where the match is weak. For some rows the clone size is stated as once, few or many, or as a class when expanded; others skip it.

V	J	size	D	CDR3	DNA
TRBV6-5	TRBJ1-5	.	.	CASSYGQGINQPQHF	TGTGCCAGCAGTTACGGGCAGGGTATCAATCAGCCCCAGCATTTT
TRBV7-2	TRBJ2-7	.	.	CASSSQPGQTYEQYF	TGTGCCAGCAGCTCCCAGCCGGGACAAACCTACGAGCAGTACTTC
TRBV5-8	TRBJ2-3	.	TRBD2	CASSKGLAGRDTQYF	TGTGCCAGCAGCAAAGGACTAGCGGGGCGAGATACGCAGTATTTT
TRBV5-4	TRBJ1-1	.	TRBD1	CASSGDRHTEAFF	TGTGCCAGCAGCGGGGACAGGCACACTGAAGCTTTCTTT
TRBV18	TRBJ1-3	.	TRBD1	CASSGTASSGNTIYF	TGTGCCAGCTCAGGGACAGCAAGCTCTGGAAACACCATATATTTT
TRBV19	TRBJ1-5	few	.	CASSLVGRGRHF	TGTGCCAGTAGTTTAGTGGGCAGGGGAAGACATTTT
TRBV7-9	TRBJ2-3	.	TRBD2	CASSGRLAGRDRLQYF	TGTGCCAGCAGCGGCAGACTAGCGGGGCGGGACCGGCTTCAGTATTTT
TRBV7-9	TRBJ1-1	.	.	CASNNRGVNTEAFF	TGTGCCAGCAACAACCGCGGGGTGAACACTGAAGCTTTCTTT
TRBV10-3	TRBJ1-2	few	.	CAISEMSGRGYGYTF	TGTGCCATCAGTGAGATGTCAGGGCGAGGCTATGGCTACACCTTC
TRBV7-8	TRBJ1-6	.	.	CASSLPHRGSPLHF	TGTGCCAGCAGCTTACCCCACCGGGGTTCACCCCTCCACTTT
TRBV5-1	TRBJ2-7	.	TRBD1	CASSSQQGTGVYEQYF	TGCGCCAGCAGTTCACAACAGGGCACAGGGGTCTACGAGCAGTACTTC
TRBV9	TRBJ1-1	.	TRBD1	CASSRGQVVNTEAFF	TGTGCCAGCAGCCGCGGACAGGTCGTGAACACTGAAGCTTTCTTT
TRBV2	TRBJ2-2	once	.	CASRSQGQRTGELFF	TGTGCCAGCAGGAGCCAGGGGCAACGGACCGGGGAGCTGTTTTTT
TRBV3-1/TRBV3-2	TRBJ1-6	.	.	CASSFSLYSPLHF	TGTGCCAGCAGCTTTAGCCTCTATTCACCCCTCCACTTT
TRBV6-6	TRBJ1-2	few	TRBD1	CASSYSKQGALGGYTF	TGTGCCAGCAGTTACTCGAAACAGGGGGCGTTGGGTGGCTACACCTTC
TRBV7-9	TRBJ1-1	.	.	CASSSALGGTEAFF	TGTGCCAGCAGCTCAGCTTTGGGAGGGACTGAAGCTTTCTTT
TRBV5-1	TRBJ1-1	.	.	CASSFRNRAATEAFF	TGCGCCAGCAGCTTTAGAAACAGGGCCGCCACTGAAGCTTTCTTT
TRBV28	TRBJ1-2	.	TRBD1	CASSLGQVYGYTF	TGTGCCAGCAGTCTGGGACAGGTCTATGGCTACACCTTC
TRBV5-5	TRBJ2-7	.	.	CASSAYSGAGYEQYF	TGTGCCAGCAGCGCCTATTCTGGGGCTGGGTACGAGCAGTACTTC
TRBV7-9	TRBJ1-1	.	.	CASSPTGGNTEAFF	TGTGCCAGCAGCCCGACAGGAGGGAACACTGAAGCTTTCTTT
TRBV2	TRBJ1-2	.	.	CASSAGGAADGYTF	TGTGCCAGCAGTGCAGGAGGAGCAGCGGATGGCTACACCTTC
TRBV28	TRBJ2-2	few	TRBD2	CASKPSGRTGELFF	TGTGCCAGCAAGCCTAGCGGCCGAACCGGGGAGCTGTTTTTT
TRBV24-1	TRBJ2-1	many	TRBD1	CATSDMGQGNEQFF	TGTGCCACCAGTGATATGGGACAGGGCAATGAGCAGTTCTTC
TRBV25-1	TRBJ1-2	.	TRBD1	CASRSTGARQGRDGYTF	TGTGCCAGCAGATCTACGGGGGCCAGACAGGGTCGCGATGGCTACACCTTC
TRBV19	TRBJ1-3	.	.	CASSIISLGNTIYF	TGTGCCAGTAGTATAATAAGCCTTGGAAACACCATATATTTT
TRBV5-1	TRBJ1-4	.	.	CASSLGGVNEKLFF	TGCGCCAGCAGCTTAGGGGGAGTTAATGAAAAACTGTTTTTT
TRBV12-3/TRBV12-4	TRBJ1-2	.	.	CASSETDKGGYTF	TGTGCCAGCAGTGAGACGGACAAAGGGGGCTACACCTTC
TRBV7-9	TRBJ2-2	few	TRBD1	CASSLARGQGGELFF	TGTGCCAGCAGCTTAGCCAGGGGGCAAGGCGGGGAGCTGTTTTTT
TRBV11-2	TRBJ2-7	.	.	CASSLDTQSYEQYF	TGTGCCAGCAGCTTAGATACCCAGTCCTACGAGCAGTACTTC